Each of the 22 T cell receptor beta chains below was sequenced from the same sample in a study of blood T cell repertoires in COVID-19. Profiled with immunoSEQ multiplex PCR; TCRdb holds only in-frame clones, not every one. The data show 25,000 to 30,000 clones, about 80% seen once. Material: peripheral blood. The receptors shown here come from a man between 65 and 85 years old with acute or convalescent COVID-19.

The gene calls are TRBV7-9 and TRBJ1-6; 7 nucleotides line up with TRBD1. The ends lost 6 bases at V and 8 bases at J; junction bases unmatched: 4. The CDR3 runs to 13 residues. Germline CDR1 is SEHNR and CDR2 is FQNEAQ (reference sequence). The CDR3 DNA reads TGTGCCAGCAGATCTACAGGGGATTCACCCCTCCACTTT. This translates into CASRSTGDSPLHF.

In this sample, this clone turned up a few times. The V gene is TRBV7-2, the J gene TRBJ1-5; D is unresolved. Trimming took 1 base from V and 4 from J, leaving 5 bases between them. There are 13 residues in the CDR3. CDR1 is SGHTA, CDR2 FQGNSA, per germline. The CDR3: CASSLEQNQPQHF. The DNA of the CDR3 is TGTGCCAGCAGCTTAGAACAAAATCAGCCCCAGCATTTT. The entire variable domain, with the rest obtained from reference TRBV7-2 and TRBJ1-5, is as follows: GAGVSQSPSNKVTEKGKDVELRCDPISGHTALYWYRQSLGQGLEFLIYFQGNSAPDKSGLPSDRFSAERTGGSVSTLTIQRTQQEDSAVYLCASSLEQNQPQHFGDGTRLSIL.

The rearrangement joins TRBV4-3 to TRBJ1-1; unclear D gene. The CDR3 contains 13 residues. In germline, CDR1 is LGHNA, CDR2 YSLEER. V was shortened by 2 bases and J by 3 bases, with 7 bases between the two germline ends. The DNA of the CDR3 is TGCGCCAGCAGCCAACGCCGGGACACTGAAGCTTTCTTT. The encoded protein is CASSQRRDTEAFF.

The chain recombines TRBV4-3 with TRBJ1-6; D gene unclear. The CDR3 contains 15 residues. CDR1 and CDR2 from the germline V gene are LGHNA and YSLEER. With 4 bases removed from V and 2 bases from J, the gap between germline ends came to 9 bases. CDR3 in DNA: TGCGCCAGCAGCCCCGGCGAGGCCTATAATTCACCCCTCCACTTT. It is translated as CASSPGEAYNSPLHF.

V usage is TRBV19 and J usage is TRBJ1-3, with D possibly matching TRBD1 (5 bases). This CDR3 has 20 residues. Trimming took 4 bases from V and 0 from J, leaving 25 bases between them. Germline V gene data show CDR1 as LNHDA and CDR2 as SQIVND (reference sequence). This CDR3 reads CASSKQGWSESPISGNTIYF. In DNA, the CDR3 is TGTGCCAGTAGTAAGCAGGGATGGAGTGAGTCCCCAATCTCTGGAAACACCATATATTTT.

The chain couples TRBV14 to TRBJ1-4, with 8 bases aligning to TRBD1. This CDR3 contains 18 residues. V gave up 1 base and J gave up 0 bases; unmatched junction bases: 7. Germline loops: CDR1 SGHDN, CDR2 FVKESK. CDR3 in DNA: TGTGCCAGCAGCCAAGGAACGGGACAGGAAACAACTAATGAAAAACTGTTTTTT. Its protein is CASSQGTGQETTNEKLFF.

The chain joins TRBV11-3 to TRBJ1-1, with a weak D call TRBD1 (5 bases). CDR3 length: 14 amino acids. With 5 bases removed from V and 5 bases from J, the gap between germline ends came to 15 bases. Germline V gene lookup returns CDR1 SGHNT and CDR2 YENEEA. CDR3 sequence reads: CASSPRTGGTEAFF. Written as DNA, the CDR3 is TGTGCCAGCAGCCCCCGCACAGGTGGAACTGAAGCTTTCTTT.

The V gene is TRBV12-3 or TRBV12-4, the J gene TRBJ1-1, with D unclear. V was trimmed by 4 bases and J by 4 bases, leaving 10 bases between them. The CDR3 covers 13 residues. Here the CDR3 reads CASSSQPGTEAFF. For the CDR3, the DNA is TGTGCCAGCAGTTCACAGCCCGGCACTGAAGCTTTCTTT.

This clone was picked up one time. The chain combines TRBV5-5 with TRBJ2-7; D remains ambiguous. CDR1 SGHKS and CDR2 YYEKEE come from the germline V gene (reference sequence). V gave up 1 base and J gave up 3 bases, with 5 bases separating them. The CDR3 is made up of 12 amino acids. The CDR3 protein is CASSLFNYEQYF. Here the CDR3 DNA reads TGTGCCAGCAGCTTGTTCAACTACGAGCAGTACTTC.

This rearrangement joins TRBV6-5 to TRBJ2-7, with 10 positions matching TRBD1. Losses at the gene ends were 7 bases for V and 5 bases for J; bases not matched to a gene: 8. This CDR3 contains 14 residues. Germline V gene lookup returns CDR1 MNHEY and CDR2 SVGAGI. The CDR3 DNA sequence: TGTGCCAGCATCCCGAGGGACAGGGGCCACGAGCAGTACTTC. It yields the protein CASIPRDRGHEQYF.

This chain links TRBV11-2 with TRBJ2-7; TRBD1 matches at 7 bases. J lost 0 bases, V lost 3 bases, and 8 bases had no gene match. CDR3 length: 16 residues. Germline V gene data show CDR1 as SGHAT and CDR2 as FQNNGV. CDR3 residues: CASSFPGQESSYEQYF. CDR3 DNA: TGTGCCAGCAGCTTCCCCGGACAGGAGAGCTCCTACGAGCAGTACTTC.

CDR3 nucleotides: TGTGCCAGCAGCAGTTGGGCAACCGGGGAGCTGTTTTTT. This sequence encodes CASSSWATGELFF. The genes are TRBV5-5 and TRBJ2-2; D ambiguous. Germline V lookup: CDR1 SGHKS, CDR2 YYEKEE (reference sequence). This CDR3 spans 13 amino acids. V lost 4 bases and J 5 bases, leaving 9 bases between the germline ends.

The chain recombines TRBV7-2 with TRBJ2-2; 7 bases agree with TRBD2. CDR1 and CDR2 (germline): SGHTA, FQGNSA. V lost 5 bases, J lost 4 bases, and 10 bases stayed unmatched. The CDR3 sequence is 16 residues long. The CDR3 here is CASSGRAAGSTGELFF. The CDR3 DNA follows: TGTGCCAGCAGCGGTAGGGCAGCGGGGAGCACCGGGGAGCTGTTTTTT.

CDR3: CASSPTATSFYEQYF. CDR3 coding DNA: TGTGCCAGCAGCCCAACGGCGACTAGTTTCTACGAGCAGTACTTC. This chain links TRBV3-1 (or the pseudogene TRBV3-2) with TRBJ2-7, with D tentatively TRBD2 (6 bases). The V gene's germline CDR1 is LGHDT and CDR2 YNNKEL (reference sequence). The CDR3 has 15 residues. V gave up 4 bases and J gave up 3 bases, with 16 bases separating them.

This clone was found once. The chain recombines TRBV4-1 with TRBJ2-5; 8 bases match TRBD2. Trimming cost V 2 bases and J 4 bases; bases outside gene matches: 12. This CDR3 region has 17 residues. Germline V gene lookup returns CDR1 MGHRA and CDR2 YSYEKL. The DNA for the CDR3 is TGCGCCAGCAGCCAAAGCGGTGTGTCGGGAGGGGCAGAGACCCAGTACTTC. Amino acids: CASSQSGVSGGAETQYF.

The chain combines TRBV5-1 with TRBJ1-1; possibly TRBD1 for D (5 bases). Trimming left V 3 bases short and J 2 bases short, with 17 bases between. This CDR3 spans 16 amino acids. Germline V gene lookup returns CDR1 SGHRS and CDR2 YFSETQ. The CDR3 nucleotides are TGCGCCAGCAGCTCCGGATTTGGGGGGTCCAACACTGAAGCTTTCTTT. Amino acids: CASSSGFGGSNTEAFF.

The rearrangement links TRBV11-2 to TRBJ1-2, with D possibly being TRBD1 (5 bases). V was clipped by 0 bases and J by 6 bases, with 8 bases between them. Germline V CDR1 and CDR2: SGHAT, FQNNGV. The CDR3 extends over 13 amino acids. For the CDR3, the DNA is TGTGCCAGCAGCTTAGATTCCAGGGATGGCTACACCTTC. Translating it yields CASSLDSRDGYTF. The full variable domain, its missing parts supplied by reference TRBV11-2 and TRBJ1-2, is EAGVAQSPRYKIIEKRQSVAFWCNPISGHATLYWYQQILGQGPKLLIQFQNNGVVDDSQLPKDRFSAERLKGVDSTLKIQPAKLEDSAVYLCASSLDSRDGYTFGSGTRLTVV.

The chain has TRBV10-3 and TRBJ1-2; tentatively, D is TRBD1 (5 bases). CDR1 ENHRY and CDR2 SYGVKD come from the germline V gene. V was pared by 3 bases and J by 4 bases, with 9 bases between. CDR3 length: 13 residues. The CDR3 reads CAISDVGAYGYTF. The CDR3 coding sequence is TGTGCCATCAGTGATGTAGGGGCCTATGGCTACACCTTC.

V is TRBV9 and J is TRBJ2-1; 9 bases fit TRBD2. This CDR3 is 16 amino acids long. V was pared by 0 bases and J by 10 bases, with 11 bases of the junction left unmatched. Germline CDR1 reads SGDLS; CDR2 reads YYNGEE. The CDR3 here is CASSVGSAGGLEEQFF. In DNA, the CDR3 is TGTGCCAGCAGCGTAGGTTCCGCGGGGGGGCTCGAAGAGCAGTTCTTC.

The chain carries TRBV11-2 and TRBJ2-3; TRBD2 is a possible D gene (6 bases). CDR3 length: 12 residues. Germline V gene sequence: CDR1 SGHAT, CDR2 FQNNGV. Deletions cut 5 bases from V and 5 bases from J, with 8 bases between. The CDR3 nucleotides are TGTGCCAGCAGCCTAGCGCGAGATACGCAGTATTTT. Residues: CASSLARDTQYF.

The chain recombines TRBV28 with TRBJ1-2; D call uncertain. CDR1 and CDR2 from the germline V gene are MDHEN and SYDVKM. This CDR3 contains 13 residues. Trimming left V 6 bases short and J 8 bases short, with 16 bases between. The CDR3 bases are TGTGCCAGCAGCGGACCTGTACCGGGGGGCTACACCTTC. Its protein product is CASSGPVPGGYTF.

The chain uses TRBV7-9 and TRBJ1-2; D unclear. The V end was cut by 6 bases, the J end by 5 bases, with 16 bases between. The germline V gene encodes CDR1 SEHNR and CDR2 FQNEAQ (reference sequence). There are 14 residues in the CDR3. CDR3 in amino acids: CASSHSGGSYGYTF. For the CDR3, the DNA is TGTGCCAGCAGTCACAGCGGCGGGAGTTATGGCTACACCTTC.